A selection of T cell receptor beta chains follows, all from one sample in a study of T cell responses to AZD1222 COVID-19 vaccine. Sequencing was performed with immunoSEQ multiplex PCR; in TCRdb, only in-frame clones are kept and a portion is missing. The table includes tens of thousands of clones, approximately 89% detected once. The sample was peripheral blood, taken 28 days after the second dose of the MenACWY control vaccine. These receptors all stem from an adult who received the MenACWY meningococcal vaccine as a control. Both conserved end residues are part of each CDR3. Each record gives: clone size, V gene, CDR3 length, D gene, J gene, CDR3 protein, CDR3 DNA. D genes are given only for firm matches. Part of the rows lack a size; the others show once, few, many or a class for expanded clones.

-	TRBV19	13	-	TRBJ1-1	CATIDRPNTEAFF	TGTGCCACTATAGACAGGCCAAACACTGAAGCTTTCTTT
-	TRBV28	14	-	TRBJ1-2	CASNLSGGRHGYTF	TGTGCCAGCAACCTTTCCGGAGGGCGGCATGGCTACACCTTC
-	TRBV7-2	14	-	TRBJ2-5	CASSPAIAQETQYF	TGTGCCAGCAGCCCGGCTATAGCCCAAGAGACCCAGTACTTC
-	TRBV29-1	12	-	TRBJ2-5	CSVGPQQETQYF	TGCAGCGTTGGGCCCCAACAAGAGACCCAGTACTTC
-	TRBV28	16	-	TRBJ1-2	CASGPAGRGDFYGYTF	TGTGCCAGCGGACCTGCCGGCAGGGGAGATTTCTATGGCTACACCTTC
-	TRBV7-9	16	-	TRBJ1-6	CASSTTLQGVSSPLHF	TGTGCCAGCAGCACAACCCTCCAAGGGGTTTCTTCACCCCTCCACTTT
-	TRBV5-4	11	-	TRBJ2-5	CASKAGETQYF	TGTGCCAGCAAGGCTGGGGAGACCCAGTACTTC
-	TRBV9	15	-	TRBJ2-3	CASSVVGRATDTQYF	TGTGCCAGCAGCGTAGTCGGCAGGGCCACAGATACGCAGTATTTT
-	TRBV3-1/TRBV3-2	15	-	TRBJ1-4	CASSPSQTPNEKLFF	TGTGCCAGCAGCCCCTCCCAGACACCTAATGAAAAACTGTTTTTT
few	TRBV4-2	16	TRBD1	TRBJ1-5	CASSPQGGISNQPQHF	TGTGCCAGCAGCCCCCAGGGGGGAATTAGCAATCAGCCCCAGCATTTT
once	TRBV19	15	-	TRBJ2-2	CASSITSTNTGELFF	TGTGCCAGTAGTATCACCAGCACTAACACCGGGGAGCTGTTTTTT
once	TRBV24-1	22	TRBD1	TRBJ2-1	CATSDLGGPGQGGTGSYNEQFF	TGTGCCACCAGTGATTTAGGGGGGCCGGGACAGGGAGGGACGGGCTCCTACAATGAGCAGTTCTTC
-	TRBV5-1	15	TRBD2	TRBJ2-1	CASSSPSGGDNEQFF	TGCGCCAGCAGCTCACCCTCGGGGGGGGACAATGAGCAGTTCTTC
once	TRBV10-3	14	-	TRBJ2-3	CAISESGKGDTQYF	TGTGCCATCAGTGAGTCAGGGAAGGGAGATACGCAGTATTTT
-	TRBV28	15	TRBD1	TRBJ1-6	CASRVEDRANSPLHF	TGTGCCAGCAGGGTTGAGGACAGGGCGAATTCACCCCTCCACTTT
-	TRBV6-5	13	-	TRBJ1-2	CASSNGVGYGYTF	TGTGCCAGCAGCAACGGGGTGGGTTATGGCTACACCTTC
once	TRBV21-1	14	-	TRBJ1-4	CASSKAGTNEKLFF	TGTGCCAGCAGCAAAGCCGGGACTAATGAAAAACTGTTTTTT